This T cell receptor (beta chain) was sequenced for a study of a mutant IDH1 vaccine in newly diagnosed glioma. Study information: Patients received vaccination from 4-6 weeks after radiotherapy alone, or with temozolomide cycles. Participants attended visit V12, the safety follow-up, at week 35, and then attended visit V13 at week 47.

With 7 bases removed from V and 3 bases from J, the gap between germline ends came to 12 bases. The CDR3 is made up of 13 amino acids. CDR1 and CDR2 (germline): SEHNR, FQNEAQ (reference sequence). Time point reported: week 35, safety follow-up. Every vaccination contained 300 ug of the mutant IDH1 20-mer peptide and was paired with topical imiquimod. In the case of this clone: What it binds is not known.

Measured with immunoSEQ multiplex PCR; TCRdb has only the in-frame clones, and not every one. This table has approximately 50,000 clones, roughly 90% appearing once. The rearrangement uses TRBV7-9 and TRBJ1-2; no definite D call. The sample in question was PBMCs, obtained from a glioma patient whose treatment included an IDH1 peptide vaccine. The TCR originated in a man aged 35 to 55 with glioma. CDR3 DNA: TGTGCCAGCATCCTGGATGTGGACTATGGCTACACCTTC. Encoded protein: CASILDVDYGYTF.